This T cell receptor beta chain was retrieved from a study of blood T cell repertoires in COVID-19. The ends were cut back, 1 base at V and 7 bases at J, with 8 bases in the middle. The CDR3 contains 13 residues. Germline CDR1 reads LNHNV; CDR2 reads YYDKDF (reference sequence). This clone was detected only a few times. Sequencing used immunoSEQ multiplex PCR; TCRdb keeps in-frame clones, though not all of them. This sample has just over 50,000 clones, with 86% found just once. Sequencing was done on a sample of peripheral blood. This receptor was taken from an elderly man with active COVID-19. This rearrangement joins TRBV15 to TRBJ2-1; D might be TRBD2 (5 bases). The CDR3 reads CATSRVSGNEQFF. The CDR3 DNA follows: TGTGCCACCAGCAGAGTCAGCGGAAATGAGCAGTTCTTC.